The entry that follows covers one TCR beta chain sequence. Generated by immunoSEQ multiplex PCR, the TCRdb table keeps only in-frame clones and is missing some. The top ten clones hold over 6% of a sample with 200,000 to 250,000 clones, about nine tenths of them seen once. The data originate from a study of blood T cell repertoires in COVID-19. Study-level information: Collection of acute and convalescent COVID-19 samples took place in the United States, Italy and Spain.

Germline V gene sequence: CDR1 SGHKS, CDR2 YYEKEE (reference sequence). V was clipped by 4 bases and J by 7 bases; unmatched bases: 8. This CDR3 is 15 amino acids long. The chain employs TRBV5-5 and TRBJ2-1; TRBD2 agrees at 10 bases. The origin of this receptor is a woman between 25 and 40 years old with acute COVID-19. Source material: PBMCs or T cells enriched from blood (not recorded which). Here the CDR3 reads CASSLAGAAENEQFF. The DNA for the CDR3 is TGTGCCAGCAGCCTAGCGGGAGCGGCTGAAAATGAGCAGTTCTTC.